This note documents a single T cell receptor beta chain sequence. This clone has only a few counts. What this receptor recognizes is not known. No base qualities exist here, and no much larger clone lies one base off it. CDR1 is given as SEHNR and CDR2 as FQNEAQ, both from the germline V gene (reference sequence). Spanning cysteine to phenylalanine, the CDR3 consists of 14 amino acids. The only DNA kept is the CDR3, 42 bases in frame from the first base. Trimming takes 1 base from V and 0 bases from J, and the germline ends sit 4 bases apart. To sequence the TCRbeta CDR3 region, genomic DNA was isolated from the sorted cells. The immunoSEQ Assay was used for sequencing of TCRbeta CDR3 regions. The source is immuneACCESS, and TCRdb retained only in-frame sequences with V and J called. Part of the clones is not carried over; for the studies checked, unresolved V genes explain less than half of this, and the remainder is unexplained. The sample has about 61,000 clones on record, 86% of them singletons. The biggest ten clones account for about 1.2% of the sample.

These data come from a study of OX40 agonist ivuxolimab in advanced cancers. General notes on the study: The costimulatory receptor OX40 (CD134) was targeted by ivuxolimab, a fully human IgG2 agonistic monoclonal antibody. Of the roughly 54 patients in dose escalation, about 19 had hepatocellular carcinoma, some 15 had melanoma, 9 had renal cell carcinoma and 9 had head and neck cancer. Three dose-escalation patients achieved partial responses, one with hepatocellular carcinoma and two with cutaneous melanoma. The point of sequencing TCRbeta in the periphery was to test whether ivuxolimab changed TCR sequence diversity and drove clonal T-cell expansion. The monotherapy dose-escalation portion (N ≈ 55 patients) of the phase I ivuxolimab trial is reported in the paper. Prior anti-PD-1, anti-PD-L1 or anti-CTLA-4 therapy was permitted, and 40% of dose-escalation patients had received checkpoint inhibitors. Intravenous ivuxolimab was administered to patients every 2 weeks at six dose levels: 0.01, 0.1, 0.3, 1.5, 3 and 10 mg/kg. A male proportion of around 81% and a mean age of approximately 60 years, ranging from 23 to 79, were recorded for the dose-escalation cohort.

The research as a whole found: After ivuxolimab, expanded clones were on average more numerous among CD8+ T cells than among CD4+ T cells. Clonal expansion of both CD4+ and CD8+ blood T cells was observed from baseline to week 6 at doses 0.1 to 3.0 mg/kg. The antigen specificity of the clonally expanded peripheral T cells was not determined. Low levels of normalized T-cell clonal expansion were also seen in some patients who did not respond. In partial responders in the 0.1-3.0 mg/kg groups, normalized peripheral clonal expansion was found to be among the lowest, especially among CD8+ T cells.

Patients with a history of autoimmune disease or receiving systemic immunosuppression were excluded from the trial. Peripheral blood for TCR sequencing was collected from all dose cohorts at baseline, on cycle 4 day 1, and on cycle 7 day 1. The samples were taken from a phase I, first-in-human, multicenter, open-label dose-escalation trial of ivuxolimab. Adults with locally advanced or metastatic melanoma, renal cell, hepatocellular, or head and neck squamous cell carcinoma were enrolled in the trial. Before TCR sequencing, CD4+ T cells and CD8+ T cells were sorted from peripheral blood as separate populations.

This sequence was found in an adult with an advanced solid tumor such as melanoma, head and neck, liver or kidney cancer. The material sequenced was CD4+ or CD8+ T cells sorted from blood, taken in a trial of the OX40 agonist ivuxolimab. The V gene is TRBV7-9 and the J gene is TRBJ1-3; the D gene identity is not certain. The sequenced DNA: TGTGCCAGCAGCTTAGGTCACTCTGGAAACACCATATATTTT. This sequence encodes CASSLGHSGNTIYF.